One T cell receptor beta chain is described in this entry. The specificity of this receptor is unknown. No clone much larger than this one lies a single base away; base qualities are absent. Other nucleotide sequences from this sample produce the same CDR3. The immunoSEQ Assay, a bias-controlled multiplex PCR, was used to amplify TCRbeta CDR3 regions from genomic DNA. The source study handled its data this way. The number of nucleated cells in each sample was estimated by amplification of reference gene primers within the assay. Sequence reads were collapsed and filtered to measure the absolute abundance of every unique TCRbeta CDR3 rearrangement. For each sample, productive Simpson clonality was calculated as the square root of Simpson's diversity index over productive rearrangements. TCRdb holds this immuneACCESS table with in-frame rearrangements only. Some clones are missing; in checked studies, unresolved V genes explain under half, and the rest has no known cause. That table is the source of V, J and clone size, and D and trimming were worked out from the DNA. The sample data list around 310,000 clones, and around 91% of these were observed just once. Of the sample, around 12% falls within the top ten clones.

From cysteine to phenylalanine, the CDR3 is 14 amino acids long. Kept here is only the CDR3 DNA, which spans 42 bases and is read in frame from base 1. Via the germline V gene, CDR1 is SGHTA and CDR2 FQGNSA. The junction shows trimming of 5 bases on V and 0 bases on J, plus 8 bases between the germline ends. This sample was included in a study of blood T cell repertoires in COVID-19 (dated by TCRdb to about 2020). At the level of the whole study: The collaborator samples originated in the United States, Italy and Spain and spanned the acute and convalescent phases of COVID-19. The samples were drawn from two sources: the first 160 participants of the ongoing ImmuneRACE study, and some 1,300 subjects contributed by 6 global collaborators. Where available, HLA class I and class II types were taken from metadata supplied by the sample provider and were not determined by assay-based typing. Subjects who had been exposed to COVID-19, were actively infected with it, or had recovered from it provided the deeply sampled blood TCRbeta repertoires that made up the dataset. The repertoires were released in a freely available public database intended as a resource for research on the immune response to SARS-CoV-2. The prospective study material was composed of cDNA or gDNA derived from T cells, B-cell-depleted T cells, or PBMCs. Sample metadata almost always included a de-identified subject ID, COVID-19 status, age in years and sex.

The collaborating institutions used their own protocols to collect whole blood in K2EDTA tubes. For TCRbeta analysis, collaborators shipped samples as frozen whole blood, isolated PBMCs, or DNA extracted from either of those sample types. What the research found in general, with its limitations: How much clinical and demographic metadata was included differed by source and by participant, and the metadata was provided uncurated.

This chain is built from TRBV7-2 and TRBJ1-3, with the D segment identity uncertain. This receptor was obtained from a woman aged 60 to 75 with acute or convalescent COVID-19. The sequencing input was peripheral blood. The DNA sequence is as follows: TGTGCCAGCAGCCTTGGCAGCTCTGGAAACACCATATATTTT. Its protein reads: CASSLGSSGNTIYF.